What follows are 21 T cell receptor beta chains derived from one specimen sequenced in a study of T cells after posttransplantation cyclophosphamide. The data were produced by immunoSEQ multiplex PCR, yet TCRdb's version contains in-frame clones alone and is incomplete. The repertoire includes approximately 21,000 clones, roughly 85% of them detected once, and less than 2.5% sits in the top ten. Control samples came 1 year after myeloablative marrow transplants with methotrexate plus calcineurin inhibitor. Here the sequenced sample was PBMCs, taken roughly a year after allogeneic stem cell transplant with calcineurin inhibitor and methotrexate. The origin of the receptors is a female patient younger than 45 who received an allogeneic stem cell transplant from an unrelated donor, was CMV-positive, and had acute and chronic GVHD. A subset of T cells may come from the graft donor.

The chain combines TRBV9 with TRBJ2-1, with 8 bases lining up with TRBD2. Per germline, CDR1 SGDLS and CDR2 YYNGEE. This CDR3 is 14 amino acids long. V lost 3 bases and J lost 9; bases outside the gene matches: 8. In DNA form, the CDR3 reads TGTGCCAGCAGCGCCCCGGGACTAGGGGCTGAGCAGTTCTTC. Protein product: CASSAPGLGAEQFF.

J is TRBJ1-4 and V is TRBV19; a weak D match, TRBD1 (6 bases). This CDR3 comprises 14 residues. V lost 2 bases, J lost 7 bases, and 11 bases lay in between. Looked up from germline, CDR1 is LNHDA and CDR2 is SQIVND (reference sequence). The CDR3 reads CASSISGAIEKLFF. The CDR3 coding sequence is TGTGCCAGTAGTATATCAGGGGCGATTGAAAAACTGTTTTTT.

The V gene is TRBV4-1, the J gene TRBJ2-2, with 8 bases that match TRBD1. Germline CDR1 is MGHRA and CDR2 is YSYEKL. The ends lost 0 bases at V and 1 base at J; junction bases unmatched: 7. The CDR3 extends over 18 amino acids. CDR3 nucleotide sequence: TGCGCCAGCAGCCAAGATGCGGACAGGGCACTGAACACCGGGGAGCTGTTTTTT. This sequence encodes CASSQDADRALNTGELFF.

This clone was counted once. CDR3 bases: TGTGCCAGCAGCTCAACTAGCGGGAGAGCTACCGGGGAGCTGTTTTTT. This codes for CASSSTSGRATGELFF. V gene TRBV7-6 combines with J gene TRBJ2-2; 11 nucleotides match TRBD2. Germline loops: CDR1 SGHVS, CDR2 FNYEAQ. V lost 4 bases and J lost 5; bases outside the gene matches: 6. The CDR3 consists of 16 residues.

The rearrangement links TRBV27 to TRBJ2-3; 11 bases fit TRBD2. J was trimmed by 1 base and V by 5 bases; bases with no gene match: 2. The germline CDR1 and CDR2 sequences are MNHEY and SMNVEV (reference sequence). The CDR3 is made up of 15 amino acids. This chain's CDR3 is CASSGGLAGTDTQYF. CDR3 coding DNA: TGTGCCAGCAGTGGGGGACTAGCGGGCACAGATACGCAGTATTTT.

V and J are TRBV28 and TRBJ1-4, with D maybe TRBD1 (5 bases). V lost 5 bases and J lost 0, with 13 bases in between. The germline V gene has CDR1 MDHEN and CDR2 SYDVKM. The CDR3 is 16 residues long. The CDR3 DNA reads TGTGCCAGCAGTCGCCTTTGGGGGGCAACTAATGAAAAACTGTTTTTT. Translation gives CASSRLWGATNEKLFF.

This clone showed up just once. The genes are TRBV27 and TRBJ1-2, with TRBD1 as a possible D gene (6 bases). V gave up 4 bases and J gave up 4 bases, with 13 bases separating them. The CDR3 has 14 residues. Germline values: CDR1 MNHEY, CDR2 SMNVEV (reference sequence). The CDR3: CASSSEGGRYGYTF. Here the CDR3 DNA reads TGTGCCAGCAGTTCTGAAGGGGGACGCTATGGCTACACCTTC.

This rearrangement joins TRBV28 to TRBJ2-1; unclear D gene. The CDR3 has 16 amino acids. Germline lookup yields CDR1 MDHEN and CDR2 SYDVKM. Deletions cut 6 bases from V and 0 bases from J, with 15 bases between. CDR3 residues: CASSLPAASSYNEQFF. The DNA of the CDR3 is TGTGCCAGCAGCCTCCCCGCCGCGAGCTCCTACAATGAGCAGTTCTTC.

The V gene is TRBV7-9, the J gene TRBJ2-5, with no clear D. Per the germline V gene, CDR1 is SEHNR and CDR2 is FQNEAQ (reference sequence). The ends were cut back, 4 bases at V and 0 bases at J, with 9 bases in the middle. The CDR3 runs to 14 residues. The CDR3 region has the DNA TGTGCCAGCAGCTCCCCCCCTAACCAAGAGACCCAGTACTTC. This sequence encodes CASSSPPNQETQYF.

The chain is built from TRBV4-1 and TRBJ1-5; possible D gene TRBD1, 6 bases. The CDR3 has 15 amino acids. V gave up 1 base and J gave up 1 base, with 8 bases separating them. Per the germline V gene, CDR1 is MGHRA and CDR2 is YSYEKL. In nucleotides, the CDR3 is TGCGCCAGCAGCCAAGTCAGGGGAAGCAATCAGCCCCAGCATTTT. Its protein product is CASSQVRGSNQPQHF.

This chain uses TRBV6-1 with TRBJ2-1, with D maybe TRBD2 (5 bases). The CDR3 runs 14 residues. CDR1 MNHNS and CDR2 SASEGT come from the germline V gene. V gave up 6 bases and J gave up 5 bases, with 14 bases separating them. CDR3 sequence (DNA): TGTGCCAGCAGCTTGAGTGGACTGAACAATGAGCAGTTCTTC. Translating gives CASSLSGLNNEQFF.

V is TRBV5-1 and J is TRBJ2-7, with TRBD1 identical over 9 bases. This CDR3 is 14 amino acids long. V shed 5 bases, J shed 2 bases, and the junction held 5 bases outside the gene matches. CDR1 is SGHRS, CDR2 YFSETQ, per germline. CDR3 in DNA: TGCGCCAGCAGACAGGGGACAGGGCCCTACGAGCAGTACTTC. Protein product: CASRQGTGPYEQYF.

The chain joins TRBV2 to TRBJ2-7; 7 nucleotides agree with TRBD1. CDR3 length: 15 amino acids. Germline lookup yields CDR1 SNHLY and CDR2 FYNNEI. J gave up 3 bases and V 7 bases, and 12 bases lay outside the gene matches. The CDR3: CASKGDRAGGYEQYF. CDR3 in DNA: TGTGCCAGCAAGGGCGACCGGGCAGGGGGCTACGAGCAGTACTTC. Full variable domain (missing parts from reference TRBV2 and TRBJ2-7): EPEVTQTPSHQVTQMGQEVILRCVPISNHLYFYWYRQILGQKVEFLVSFYNNEISEKSEIFDDQFSVERPDGSNFTLKIRSTKLEDSAMYFCASKGDRAGGYEQYFGPGTRLTVT.

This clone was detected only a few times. The CDR3 loop is CASSGRETALDSPLHF. CDR3 bases: TGTGCCAGCAGCGGGCGTGAGACGGCTTTGGATTCACCCCTCCACTTT. J is TRBJ1-6 and V is TRBV5-4, with no clear D. Trimming pared 4 bases from V and 8 bases from J, leaving 19 bases between. This CDR3 is built from 16 residues. Germline V gene data show CDR1 as SGHNT and CDR2 as YYREEE (reference sequence).

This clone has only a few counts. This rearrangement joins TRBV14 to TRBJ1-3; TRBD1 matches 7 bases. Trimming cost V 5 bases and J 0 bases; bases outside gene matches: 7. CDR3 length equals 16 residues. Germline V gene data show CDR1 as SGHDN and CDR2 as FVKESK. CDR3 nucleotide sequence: TGTGCCAGCAGCTCCGGGACAGCGCTCTCTGGAAACACCATATATTTT. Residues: CASSSGTALSGNTIYF. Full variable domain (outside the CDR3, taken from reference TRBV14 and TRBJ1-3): EAGVTQFPSHSVIEKGQTVTLRCDPISGHDNLYWYRRVMGKEIKFLLHFVKESKQDESGMPNNRFLAERTGGTYSTLKVQPAELEDSGVYFCASSSGTALSGNTIYFGEGSWLTVV.

Here the CDR3 reads CASSKEEQVNSPLHF. CDR3 nucleotides: TGTGCCAGCAGCAAAGAGGAACAGGTCAATTCACCCCTCCACTTT. J is TRBJ1-6 and V is TRBV21-1; TRBD1 is the table's D call, not checked against the DNA. TRBV21-1 is marked as a pseudogene. This CDR3 comprises 15 residues.

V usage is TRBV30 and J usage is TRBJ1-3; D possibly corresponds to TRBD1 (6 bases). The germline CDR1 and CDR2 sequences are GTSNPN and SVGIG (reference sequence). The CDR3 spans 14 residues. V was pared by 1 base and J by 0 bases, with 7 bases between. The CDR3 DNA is TGTGCCTGGAGTGGCAGGGGCTCTGGAAACACCATATATTTT. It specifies CAWSGRGSGNTIYF.

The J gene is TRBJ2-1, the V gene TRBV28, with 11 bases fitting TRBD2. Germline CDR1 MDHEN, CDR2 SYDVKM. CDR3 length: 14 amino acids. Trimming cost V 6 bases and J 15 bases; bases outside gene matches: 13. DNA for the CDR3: TGTGCCAGCAGCCTTAGCGGGGGGGACGGGGTCGGGTTCTTC. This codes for CASSLSGGDGVGFF.

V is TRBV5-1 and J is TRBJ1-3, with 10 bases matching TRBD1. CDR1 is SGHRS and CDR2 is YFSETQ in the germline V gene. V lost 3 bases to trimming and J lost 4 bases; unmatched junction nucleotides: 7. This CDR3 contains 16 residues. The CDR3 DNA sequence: TGCGCCAGCAGCTGGGGGACAGGGGAAATCGGAAACACCATATATTTT. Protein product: CASSWGTGEIGNTIYF.

Written as DNA, the CDR3 is TGTGCCAGCAGCTCCACCTACAATGAGCAGTTCTTC. Protein product: CASSSTYNEQFF. The chain recombines TRBV7-3 with TRBJ2-1; D unclear. V was cut by 4 bases and J by 2 bases, with 3 bases left in between. Germline V gene data show CDR1 as SGHTA and CDR2 as FQGTGA. This CDR3 is 12 amino acids long.

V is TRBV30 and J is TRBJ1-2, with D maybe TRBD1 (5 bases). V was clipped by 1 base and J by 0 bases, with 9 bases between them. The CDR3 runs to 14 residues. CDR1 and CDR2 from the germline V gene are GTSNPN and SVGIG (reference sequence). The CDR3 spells CAWSDGASNYGYTF. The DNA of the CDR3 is TGTGCCTGGAGTGATGGGGCCTCTAACTATGGCTACACCTTC.